This T cell receptor (beta chain) was sequenced in a study of identical twins. The CDR3 extends over 15 amino acids. J was trimmed by 7 bases and V by 4 bases; bases with no gene match: 12. CDR1 SQVTM and CDR2 ANQGSEA come from the germline V gene. This clonotype was observed once. TCRdb analysed the 5' RACE reads with MiXCR anew, one entry per CDR3 protein. The sample has 1.5 million to 2 million distinct CDR3 sequences, 32% seen once; the top ten hold about 0.27%. Sample: cord blood. The sequence was obtained from a newborn girl in good health. The rearrangement links TRBV29-1 to TRBJ2-2; 7 nucleotides line up with TRBD1. The CDR3 nucleotides are TGCAGCGTTGTTTTGGGCAGGGGGTTGTACGGGGAGCTGTTTTTT. It encodes CSVVLGRGLYGELFF.